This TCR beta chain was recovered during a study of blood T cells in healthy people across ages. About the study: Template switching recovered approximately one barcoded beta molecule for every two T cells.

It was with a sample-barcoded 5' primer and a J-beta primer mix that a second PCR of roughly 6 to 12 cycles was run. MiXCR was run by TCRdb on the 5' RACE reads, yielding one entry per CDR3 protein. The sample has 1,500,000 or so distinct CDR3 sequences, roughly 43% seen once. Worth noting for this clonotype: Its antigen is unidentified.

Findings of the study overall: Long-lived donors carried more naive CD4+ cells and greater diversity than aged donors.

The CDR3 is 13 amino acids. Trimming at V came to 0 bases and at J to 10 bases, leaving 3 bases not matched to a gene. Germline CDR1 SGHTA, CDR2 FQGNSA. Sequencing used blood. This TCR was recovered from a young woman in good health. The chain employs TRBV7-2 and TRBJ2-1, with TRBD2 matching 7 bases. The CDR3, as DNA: TGTGCCAGCAGCTTAGCACTAGCGCCGGAGCAGTTCTTC. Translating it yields CASSLALAPEQFF.